This TCR beta chain was found in a study of blood T cell repertoires in COVID-19. Trimming stripped 8 bases from V and 6 bases from J, with 19 bases between. Germline V gene data show CDR1 as SNHLY and CDR2 as FYNNEI. The CDR3 has 15 residues. Data came from immunoSEQ multiplex PCR; TCRdb stores just in-frame clones and leaves some out. The top ten hold more than 0.85% of the sample, which has some 400,000 clones, roughly 80% seen once. This sequence joins TRBV2 and TRBJ2-2, with D tentatively TRBD1 (5 bases). Sequenced sample: peripheral blood. The receptor was isolated from a human donor with acute or convalescent COVID-19. The donor label of this sample is uncertain. The DNA of the CDR3 is TGTGCCAGCCGAGTTCGGCAGGGTGATTCCGGGGAGCTGTTTTTT. Its translation is CASRVRQGDSGELFF.